One sample yielded the 9 T cell receptor beta chains listed below, sequenced in a study of long-term antiretroviral therapy in people with HIV. Survey-level resolution applied to immunoSEQ assay v3.0. The assay was immunoSEQ multiplex PCR, and TCRdb's table has in-frame clones only and misses some. Here the sample spans 20,000 to 30,000 clones, 90% to 95% being singletons. The sample was unsorted PBMCs, taken more than 4.7 years after starting antiretroviral therapy. The receptors were gathered from a woman aged 50 to 60 with HIV.

The rearrangement uses TRBV5-5 and TRBJ2-7; TRBD2 aligns across 9 bases. Trimming took 4 bases from V and 4 from J; bases not matched to a gene: 18. Germline V gene data show CDR1 as SGHKS and CDR2 as YYEKEE (reference sequence). The CDR3 is 18 amino acids. The CDR3 coding sequence is TGTGCCAGCAGCCGATTACCTCCGGAGGTAGCGGGAGTTTACGAGCAGTACTTC. Its translation is CASSRLPPEVAGVYEQYF.

This chain uses TRBV6-6 with TRBJ1-5; D is unclear. CDR3 size: 15 residues. V was trimmed by 6 bases and J by 0 bases, leaving 12 bases between them. Germline CDR1 and CDR2: MNHNY and SVGAGI (reference sequence). CDR3 amino acids: CASRRDGYSNQPQHF. Written as DNA, the CDR3 is TGTGCCAGCAGGCGCGACGGGTATAGCAATCAGCCCCAGCATTTT.

The chain recombines TRBV29-1 with TRBJ2-7, with TRBD1 as a possible D gene (5 bases). The germline gives CDR1 SQVTM, CDR2 ANQGSEA. The CDR3 consists of 13 residues. The V end lost 5 bases, the J end lost 1 base, and 12 bases lay between the germline ends. Here the CDR3 reads CSVLTAMSYEQYF. The CDR3 DNA reads as TGCAGCGTTCTGACAGCTATGTCCTACGAGCAGTACTTC.

The chain has TRBV13 and TRBJ2-1; D is ambiguous. This CDR3 is built from 16 residues. Per the germline V gene, CDR1 is PRHDT and CDR2 is FYEKMQ (reference sequence). V lost 5 bases, J lost 5 bases, and 19 bases lay in between. For the CDR3, the DNA is TGTGCCAGCAGCCCGTACCGCCTAGACTTCGACAATGAGCAGTTCTTC. Protein sequence: CASSPYRLDFDNEQFF.

The chain recombines TRBV19 with TRBJ1-1; TRBD1 matches at 7 bases. This CDR3 contains 14 residues. V gave up 5 bases and J gave up 0 bases; unmatched junction bases: 3. Germline CDR1 is LNHDA and CDR2 is SQIVND (reference sequence). In DNA, the CDR3 is TGTGCCAGTAGTCCGGGACAGTTGAACACTGAAGCTTTCTTT. Translating gives CASSPGQLNTEAFF.

The CDR3 DNA sequence: TGTGCCAGCAGCCCCCGAGGGGGAGGGACTAGCGGGAGGCACGAGCAGTACTTC. Its translation is CASSPRGGGTSGRHEQYF. The chain links TRBV9 to TRBJ2-7, with 15 positions matching TRBD2. V lost 4 bases and J lost 5; bases outside the gene matches: 13. The CDR3 runs to 18 residues. From germline, CDR1 is SGDLS and CDR2 YYNGEE.

V is TRBV13 and J is TRBJ1-1, with 7 bases identical to TRBD1. This CDR3 is 14 amino acids long. The junction had 5 bases not matched to a gene; V was cut back by 5 bases and J by 2 bases. Germline V gene data show CDR1 as PRHDT and CDR2 as FYEKMQ (reference sequence). The CDR3: CASSEDRVNTEAFF. CDR3 bases: TGTGCCAGCAGCGAAGACAGGGTTAACACTGAAGCTTTCTTT.

The chain joins TRBV2 to TRBJ2-7, with 10 bases aligning to TRBD2. The CDR3 sequence is 15 residues long. V dropped 6 bases and J dropped 3; count of bases not matched to a gene: 8. The germline gives CDR1 SNHLY, CDR2 FYNNEI. The CDR3 reads CASRGSGRDFYEQYF. The CDR3 bases are TGTGCCAGCAGGGGGAGCGGGAGGGACTTCTACGAGCAGTACTTC.

V and J are TRBV6-6 and TRBJ2-1, with 9 nucleotides matching TRBD2. Per the germline V gene, CDR1 is MNHNY and CDR2 is SVGAGI (reference sequence). This CDR3 has 15 residues. After removal of 7 bases from V and 0 bases from J, the junction contained 4 bases not matched to a gene. The CDR3 spells CASIVSGSSYNEQFF. In DNA, the CDR3 is TGTGCCAGCATTGTTAGCGGGAGCTCCTACAATGAGCAGTTCTTC.